One and the same sample provided the 31 T cell receptor beta chains below, sequenced in a study of cytomegalovirus exposure and HLA in healthy donors. The protocol was immunoSEQ multiplex PCR, while the TCRdb copy is restricted to in-frame clones and leaves out a portion. Of about 110,000 clones listed, around 86% are singletons. The sequenced sample was PBMCs. The receptors stem from a young woman in good health and CMV-seropositive.

The chain links TRBV14 to TRBJ2-2; weak D call: TRBD1 (5 bases). The ends were cut back, 4 bases at V and 6 bases at J, with 15 bases in the middle. CDR1 SGHDN and CDR2 FVKESK come from the germline V gene. The CDR3 has 15 amino acids. This CDR3 reads CASSLKRVGPGELFF. CDR3 bases: TGTGCCAGCAGCCTGAAGCGCGTGGGGCCCGGGGAGCTGTTTTTT. Full variable domain (missing parts from reference TRBV14 and TRBJ2-2): EAGVTQFPSHSVIEKGQTVTLRCDPISGHDNLYWYRRVMGKEIKFLLHFVKESKQDESGMPNNRFLAERTGGTYSTLKVQPAELEDSGVYFCASSLKRVGPGELFFGEGSRLTVL.

J is TRBJ1-4 and V is TRBV6-1; D not resolved. Germline V gene lookup returns CDR1 MNHNS and CDR2 SASEGT. This CDR3 spans 13 amino acids. V shed 7 bases and J shed 5 bases, with 11 bases lying between them. DNA for the CDR3: TGTGCCAGCATAGATGACAAAAATGAAAAACTGTTTTTT. Protein sequence: CASIDDKNEKLFF.

In this sample, this clone turned up once. V usage is TRBV6-4 and J usage is TRBJ2-7; 9 bases are shared with TRBD2. CDR1 and CDR2 (germline): MRHNA, SNTAGT. Trimming at V came to 3 bases and at J to 2 bases, leaving 5 bases not matched to a gene. The CDR3 has 15 residues. CDR3 protein: CASSEEASGAYEQYF. CDR3 DNA: TGTGCCAGCAGTGAGGAGGCTAGCGGGGCCTACGAGCAGTACTTC.

This chain joins TRBV27 and TRBJ2-7, with D possibly TRBD2 on 5 matching bases. The CDR3 loop spans 15 amino acids. Germline V gene data show CDR1 as MNHEY and CDR2 as SMNVEV (reference sequence). The V gene lost 6 bases and the J gene lost 0 bases, with 15 bases spanning the gap. The CDR3 region is CASSLSGSPSYEQYF. CDR3 nucleotide sequence: TGTGCCAGCAGCCTAAGCGGTAGCCCCTCCTACGAGCAGTACTTC.

V and J are TRBV7-2 and TRBJ2-5, with 7 nucleotides matching TRBD2. The V and J ends lost 1 base and 5 bases, in that order; junction bases with no gene match: 4. From germline, CDR1 is SGHTA and CDR2 FQGNSA. The CDR3 is 14 residues long. The CDR3 sequence: CASSLVAGGETQYF. The CDR3 coding sequence is TGTGCCAGCAGCTTAGTAGCGGGCGGCGAGACCCAGTACTTC.

This rearrangement joins TRBV27 to TRBJ1-1, with 7 bases aligning to TRBD1. V was pared by 2 bases and J by 4 bases, with 4 bases of the junction left unmatched. Germline loops: CDR1 MNHEY, CDR2 SMNVEV (reference sequence). This CDR3 is 14 amino acids long. CDR3 sequence (DNA): TGTGCCAGCAGTTTACACAGGGGAGGCACTGAAGCTTTCTTT. The encoded protein is CASSLHRGGTEAFF.

The chain links TRBV27 to TRBJ1-2; 7 nucleotides agree with TRBD1. The CDR3 is 16 residues long. Germline V gene data show CDR1 as MNHEY and CDR2 as SMNVEV (reference sequence). V gave up 4 bases and J gave up 5 bases; unmatched junction bases: 13. The CDR3 reads CASSSIRNRDRYGYTF. The CDR3 DNA is TGTGCCAGCAGTTCAATAAGAAACCGGGACAGATATGGCTACACCTTC.

The CDR3 loop reads CASFPGMAVYEQYF. CDR3 nucleotide sequence: TGTGCCAGCTTCCCCGGAATGGCGGTCTACGAGCAGTACTTC. This chain links TRBV2 with TRBJ2-5; the D is unclear. The J call may be in error: the DNA end matches TRBJ2-7 better. The length of the CDR3 is 14 residues. Germline V gene sequence: CDR1 SNHLY, CDR2 FYNNEI.

This clone was observed a handful of times. V and J are TRBV2 and TRBJ1-5; tentative D call: TRBD1 (5 bases). V lost 6 bases, J lost 4 bases, and 13 bases lay in between. The CDR3 length is 14 residues. Per germline, CDR1 SNHLY and CDR2 FYNNEI. CDR3 sequence: CASSDRLSNQPQHF. The CDR3 nucleotides are TGTGCCAGCAGCGACAGATTGTCTAATCAGCCCCAGCATTTT.

This clone was counted a single time. The gene calls are TRBV5-1 and TRBJ2-1, with TRBD2 matching 7 bases. The CDR3 length is 16 residues. Germline loops: CDR1 SGHRS, CDR2 YFSETQ. V shed 4 bases and J 7 bases; nucleotides not matched to a gene: 14. This CDR3 is CASSGPGPGSGNEQFF. CDR3 nucleotides: TGCGCCAGCAGCGGCCCCGGTCCAGGTAGCGGGAATGAGCAGTTCTTC.

The rearrangement links TRBV11-3 to TRBJ2-3, with D possibly TRBD2 on 6 matching bases. Trimming left V 5 bases short and J 2 bases short, with 11 bases between. From germline, CDR1 is SGHNT and CDR2 YENEEA. The CDR3 covers 14 residues. The CDR3 sequence: CASSPRTNTDTQYF. The CDR3 region has the DNA TGTGCCAGCAGCCCCCGGACTAACACAGATACGCAGTATTTT.

V is TRBV18 and J is TRBJ2-5; 9 nucleotides line up with TRBD2. Germline CDR1 is KGHSH and CDR2 is LQKENI. V was clipped by 6 bases and J by 2 bases; unmatched bases: 1. CDR3 length: 13 amino acids. CDR3 loop: CASSTSGQETQYF. The DNA for the CDR3 is TGTGCCAGCTCTACTAGCGGGCAAGAGACCCAGTACTTC.

This clone was detected only once. V usage is TRBV4-1 and J usage is TRBJ2-7; 10 bases align to TRBD2. This CDR3 spans 16 amino acids. Germline CDR1 and CDR2: MGHRA and YSYEKL. V dropped 0 bases and J dropped 4; count of bases not matched to a gene: 6. The CDR3 sequence is CASSQDPSGGVYEQYF. The CDR3 bases are TGCGCCAGCAGCCAAGATCCCAGCGGGGGGGTGTACGAGCAGTACTTC.

This clone was counted a single time. DNA for the CDR3: TGTGCCAGTAGCCGTATACAGGCTTGGGGCACCGGGGAGCTGTTTTTT. Protein: CASSRIQAWGTGELFF. J is TRBJ2-2 and V is TRBV19; the D gene is possibly TRBD1 (5 bases). Germline-derived CDR1 and CDR2 are LNHDA and SQIVND (reference sequence). V lost 6 bases and J 4 bases, leaving 18 bases between the germline ends. The CDR3 spans 16 residues.

The CDR3 sequence: CASSPQNSGANVLTF. The CDR3 coding sequence is TGCGCCAGCAGCCCGCAGAACTCTGGGGCCAACGTCCTGACTTTC. This chain links TRBV5-1 with TRBJ2-6, with unresolved D. Germline V lookup: CDR1 SGHRS, CDR2 YFSETQ. V was shortened by 4 bases and J by 0 bases, with 8 bases between the two germline ends. The CDR3 loop spans 15 amino acids.

The CDR3 nucleotides read TGTGCCAGCAGTCGAGACAGGGTGGGTGAAGCTTTCTTT. As protein: CASSRDRVGEAFF. This chain connects TRBV13 to TRBJ1-1; TRBD1 matches at 7 bases. The germline V gene has CDR1 PRHDT and CDR2 FYEKMQ (reference sequence). The CDR3 sequence is 13 residues long. The V gene end was trimmed by 6 bases and the J gene end by 7 bases; junction bases not matched to a gene: 8. Full variable domain (rest looked up from reference TRBV13 and TRBJ1-1): AAGVIQSPRHLIKEKRETATLKCYPIPRHDTVYWYQQGPGQDPQFLISFYEKMQSDKGSIPDRFSAQQFSDYHSELNMSSLELGDSALYFCASSRDRVGEAFFGQGTRLTVV.

The rearrangement joins TRBV27 to TRBJ2-2, with 10 bases identical to TRBD2. Germline V CDR1 and CDR2: MNHEY, SMNVEV (reference sequence). Trimming removed 8 bases from V and 6 bases from J; junction bases left unmatched: 21. CDR3 size: 19 residues. The CDR3 sequence: CASPPRDRFGLAVPGELFF. Written as DNA, the CDR3 is TGTGCCAGCCCCCCCCGGGACAGGTTTGGACTAGCGGTCCCCGGGGAGCTGTTTTTT.

This sequence joins TRBV15 and TRBJ1-2; possibly TRBD1 for D (6 bases). Deletions cut 1 base from V and 3 bases from J, with 12 bases between. CDR1 is LNHNV and CDR2 is YYDKDF in the germline V gene (reference sequence). The CDR3 length is 15 residues. The CDR3 spells CATSRADRTYYGYTF. In DNA form, the CDR3 reads TGTGCCACCAGCAGAGCCGACAGGACCTACTATGGCTACACCTTC.

The chain is built from TRBV28 and TRBJ1-1; weak D call: TRBD1 (5 bases). Trimming removed 6 bases at V and 5 bases at J, with 13 bases between. This CDR3 comprises 13 residues. Germline V gives CDR1 MDHEN, CDR2 SYDVKM. DNA for the CDR3: TGTGCCAGCAGCTCGGGGGAAGGGACTGAAGCTTTCTTT. Translation gives CASSSGEGTEAFF.

This clone was picked up one time. The V and J genes are TRBV25-1 and TRBJ2-1; D not resolved. The germline CDR1 and CDR2 sequences are MGHDK and SYGVNS. This CDR3 comprises 14 residues. With 2 bases removed from V and 4 bases from J, the gap between germline ends came to 9 bases. As DNA, the CDR3 is TGTGCCAGCAGTGAAAGAGGTGAATACAATGAGCAGTTCTTC. It codes for CASSERGEYNEQFF.

The CDR3 sequence is CASSQDPGAPEAFF. Written as DNA, the CDR3 is TGCGCCAGCAGCCAAGATCCAGGGGCCCCTGAAGCTTTCTTT. The chain links TRBV4-1 to TRBJ1-1; perhaps TRBD1 as D (6 bases). This CDR3 comprises 14 residues. V was cut by 0 bases and J by 6 bases, with 11 bases left in between. Germline values: CDR1 MGHRA, CDR2 YSYEKL.

J is TRBJ2-2 and V is TRBV11-3; 12 bases align to TRBD1. CDR3 length equals 15 residues. Trimming removed 5 bases from V and 6 bases from J; junction bases left unmatched: 4. Germline lookup yields CDR1 SGHNT and CDR2 YENEEA. The CDR3 spells CASSRDRGRAGELFF. The CDR3 bases are TGTGCCAGCAGCCGGGACAGGGGGCGCGCCGGGGAGCTGTTTTTT. Combining the CDR3 with reference TRBV11-3 and TRBJ2-2 gives the whole variable domain EAGVVQSPRYKIIEKKQPVAFWCNPISGHNTLYWYLQNLGQGPELLIRYENEEAVDDSQLPKDRFSAERLKGVDSTLKIQPAELGDSAVYLCASSRDRGRAGELFFGEGSRLTVL.

V and J are TRBV5-1 and TRBJ2-3; no clear D gene. The germline CDR1 and CDR2 sequences are SGHRS and YFSETQ. This CDR3 spans 13 amino acids. The V end was cut by 1 base, the J end by 6 bases, with 9 bases between. CDR3 sequence (DNA): TGCGCCAGCAGCTTGACTAAATGGGATACGCAGTATTTT. Translation: CASSLTKWDTQYF. Using reference TRBV5-1 and TRBJ2-3 for the parts outside the CDR3, the full variable domain is KAGVTQTPRYLIKTRGQQVTLSCSPISGHRSVSWYQQTPGQGLQFLFEYFSETQRNKGNFPGRFSGRQFSNSRSEMNVSTLELGDSALYLCASSLTKWDTQYFGPGTRLTVL.

This chain connects TRBV7-2 to TRBJ1-1, with 7 nucleotides matching TRBD1. Trimming took 5 bases from V and 4 from J; bases not matched to a gene: 10. The CDR3 length is 15 residues. Germline V gene data show CDR1 as SGHTA and CDR2 as FQGNSA. The CDR3 nucleotides read TGTGCCAGCAGCGCCGTTACAGGGGCCGGCACTGAAGCTTTCTTT. This translates into CASSAVTGAGTEAFF.

The rearrangement joins TRBV2 to TRBJ1-4; D not certain. Germline V gives CDR1 SNHLY, CDR2 FYNNEI. The CDR3 is 11 amino acids. Between the trimmed V and J ends, which lost 8 bases and 5 bases, there was a span of 6 bases. The chain's CDR3 is CASLLNEKLFF. The CDR3 DNA follows: TGTGCCAGCCTCCTCAATGAAAAACTGTTTTTT.

The chain links TRBV9 to TRBJ1-2; possibly TRBD1 for D (5 bases). Trimming pared 4 bases from V and 6 bases from J, leaving 13 bases between. The CDR3 has 13 amino acids. Germline V gives CDR1 SGDLS, CDR2 YYNGEE. The CDR3 spells CASSPNQGHGYTF. In nucleotides, the CDR3 is TGTGCCAGCAGCCCTAATCAGGGCCATGGCTACACCTTC.

This sequence joins TRBV7-9 and TRBJ2-7; TRBD1 is a possible D gene (5 bases). Per the germline V gene, CDR1 is SEHNR and CDR2 is FQNEAQ (reference sequence). The V end lost 5 bases, the J end lost 0 bases, and 17 bases lay between the germline ends. This CDR3 contains 16 residues. The CDR3 sequence: CASSPTTAAYSYEQYF. Here the CDR3 DNA reads TGTGCCAGCAGCCCGACGACAGCCGCTTACTCCTACGAGCAGTACTTC.

The genes are TRBV2 and TRBJ2-5; possible D gene TRBD2, 5 bases. V was pared by 6 bases and J by 5 bases, with 22 bases between. Germline V lookup: CDR1 SNHLY, CDR2 FYNNEI. This CDR3 spans 16 amino acids. This CDR3 reads CASSPRSSNTLETQYF. DNA for the CDR3: TGTGCCAGCAGCCCCCGGTCTAGCAACACCCTCGAGACCCAGTACTTC. Full variable domain (remainder filled in from reference TRBV2 and TRBJ2-5): EPEVTQTPSHQVTQMGQEVILRCVPISNHLYFYWYRQILGQKVEFLVSFYNNEISEKSEIFDDQFSVERPDGSNFTLKIRSTKLEDSAMYFCASSPRSSNTLETQYFGPGTRLLVL.

This rearrangement joins TRBV9 to TRBJ1-1; no definite D call. V was shortened by 0 bases and J by 0 bases, with 15 bases between the two germline ends. Germline V CDR1 and CDR2: SGDLS, YYNGEE. The CDR3 is 17 residues long. DNA of the CDR3: TGTGCCAGCAGCGTAGCGCCCGAGGCCGGGGTGAACACTGAAGCTTTCTTT. Protein product: CASSVAPEAGVNTEAFF.

J is TRBJ2-7 and V is TRBV4-2; TRBD2 might be the D (5 bases). V was cut by 0 bases and J by 4 bases, with 13 bases left in between. Germline assignment: CDR1 LGHNA and CDR2 YNFKEQ. This CDR3 comprises 15 residues. CDR3 sequence reads: CASSQDPGNFYEQYF. In DNA form, the CDR3 reads TGTGCCAGCAGCCAAGATCCGGGGAACTTTTACGAGCAGTACTTC.

This clone has just a few counts. The chain uses TRBV28 and TRBJ2-5, with 11 bases matching TRBD1. Per germline, CDR1 MDHEN and CDR2 SYDVKM. Trimming took 9 bases from V and 5 from J; bases not matched to a gene: 14. The CDR3 totals 16 residues. CDR3 in amino acids: CASRGGQGEHRETQYF. The CDR3, as DNA: TGTGCCAGTCGAGGGGGACAGGGGGAACACCGGGAGACCCAGTACTTC.